Below, one T cell receptor beta chain is given with its context. What it binds is unknown. CDR1 DFQATT and CDR2 SNEGSKA come from the germline V gene (reference sequence). Trimming shortened V by 3 bases and J by 10 bases, and 10 bases separated the two germline ends. CDR3 length: 11 amino acids. Time point meaning: baseline pretreatment blood. Treatment meaning: 15 Gy SBRT to primary tumor, nephrectomy 4 weeks later. Blood was sampled at baseline, 2 weeks and 4 weeks after SBRT. Generated by immunoSEQ multiplex PCR, the TCRdb table keeps only in-frame clones and is missing some. There are around 160,000 clones in the sample; about 88% occur only once, and around 4.4% lies in the top ten. The source of the sample is a study of radiation and T cells in renal cell carcinoma. Study-wide points: From baseline, blood top tumor clonotypes peaked at 2 weeks post-radiation. Baseline intratumoral clonotype presence is unknown without pretreatment biopsies.

The specimen comprised blood, sampled from a patient whose treatment included radiotherapy and nephrectomy. The source of this sequence is a woman in her sixties or seventies with renal cell carcinoma. The chain has TRBV20-1 and TRBJ2-1; D is possibly TRBD1 (6 bases). CDR3 bases: TGCAGTGCTAGCAGGGGTTGGGAGCAGTTCTTC. Translated, it gives CSASRGWEQFF.